These 12 T cell receptor beta chains were sequenced from one sample in a study of blood T cell repertoires in COVID-19. Using immunoSEQ multiplex PCR, the repertoire was profiled, and TCRdb retains in-frame clones only, with some absent. The repertoire consists of 270,000 or so clones, with approximately 89% occurring once and the leading ten covering more than 1%. Sequenced sample: PBMCs or T cells enriched from blood (not recorded which). The receptor source for this set is a woman in her thirties or forties with acute COVID-19.

J is TRBJ2-1 and V is TRBV24-1, with a weak D call TRBD2 (5 bases). Per the germline V gene, CDR1 is KGHDR and CDR2 is SFDVKD. V lost 3 bases, J lost 0 bases, and 11 bases lay in between. The CDR3 length is 16 residues. The CDR3 DNA is TGTGCCACCAGTGATGGCGGGTACAGCTCCTACAATGAGCAGTTCTTC. It encodes CATSDGGYSSYNEQFF.

The chain uses TRBV5-1 and TRBJ1-3; 7 bases line up with TRBD1. Germline CDR1 and CDR2: SGHRS and YFSETQ. The J segment lost 4 bases and the V segment lost 2 bases, leaving 3 bases of the junction unmatched. CDR3 length equals 14 residues. Here the CDR3 DNA reads TGCGCCAGCAGCTTTACGGGACAGGGAAACACCATATATTTT. Protein: CASSFTGQGNTIYF.

The CDR3 reads CASSLNQGGTEAFF. The DNA of the CDR3 is TGTGCCAGCAGTCTGAATCAGGGGGGAACTGAAGCTTTCTTT. The rearrangement links TRBV7-9 to TRBJ1-1; 7 bases fit TRBD1. The V gene end was trimmed by 6 bases and the J gene end by 5 bases; junction bases not matched to a gene: 9. This CDR3 spans 14 amino acids. The germline V gene has CDR1 SEHNR and CDR2 FQNEAQ (reference sequence).

The chain is built from TRBV5-1 and TRBJ1-2, with D possibly being TRBD1 (5 bases). The V gene lost 4 bases and the J gene lost 8 bases, with 21 bases spanning the gap. Germline V gene data show CDR1 as SGHRS and CDR2 as YFSETQ. The CDR3 loop spans 15 amino acids. CDR3 DNA sequence: TGCGCCAGCAGCCTAGAATATATTCAGGGTGTGGGCTACACCTTC. Its protein product is CASSLEYIQGVGYTF.

V and J are TRBV12-3 or TRBV12-4 and TRBJ2-7; D is perhaps TRBD1 (5 bases). This CDR3 has 13 residues. Trimming removed 4 bases from V and 5 bases from J, with 12 bases in between. The CDR3 sequence is CASSYQGTDEQYF. CDR3 sequence (DNA): TGTGCCAGCAGTTACCAGGGTACCGACGAGCAGTACTTC.

V gene TRBV7-3 combines with J gene TRBJ2-1; the D gene is possibly TRBD2 (6 bases). Deletions cut 2 bases from V and 3 bases from J, with 8 bases between. The CDR3 has 14 amino acids. Germline V CDR1 and CDR2: SGHTA, FQGTGA. The CDR3 sequence: CASSLAGNYNEQFF. CDR3 coding DNA: TGTGCCAGCAGCTTAGCGGGGAACTACAATGAGCAGTTCTTC.

The chain links TRBV28 to TRBJ1-1; unclear D gene. The germline V gene has CDR1 MDHEN and CDR2 SYDVKM. V was shortened by 2 bases and J by 5 bases, with 6 bases between the two germline ends. This CDR3 has 12 residues. The CDR3 loop is CASSLEETEAFF. DNA for the CDR3: TGTGCCAGCAGTTTAGAGGAGACTGAAGCTTTCTTT.

The V call is TRBV12-5, the J call TRBJ1-5; no reliable D call. The CDR3 extends over 13 amino acids. In germline, CDR1 is LGHNT, CDR2 FRNRAP. The V end lost 1 base, the J end lost 12 bases, and 13 bases lay between the germline ends. CDR3 sequence: CASGLEGLEFQHF. The CDR3, as DNA: TGTGCTAGTGGTTTGGAAGGTTTGGAGTTCCAGCATTTT. Drawing the rest from reference TRBV12-5 and TRBJ1-5, the complete variable domain is DARVTQTPRHKVTEMGQEVTMRCQPILGHNTVFWYRQTMMQGLELLAYFRNRAPLDDSGMPKDRFSAEMPDATLATLKIQPSEPRDSAVYFCASGLEGLEFQHFGDGTRLSIL.

For the CDR3, the DNA is TGTGCCAGCAGTCGATACCGAATTGGGGGGGACTATGGCTACACCTTC. Translated: CASSRYRIGGDYGYTF. The chain couples TRBV27 to TRBJ1-2, with D perhaps TRBD1 (5 bases). Per germline, CDR1 MNHEY and CDR2 SMNVEV (reference sequence). Trimming took 5 bases from V and 3 from J, leaving 19 bases between them. The CDR3 contains 16 residues.

V is TRBV28 and J is TRBJ2-7, with 7 bases identical to TRBD1. The trim removed 7 bases at V and 6 bases at J, leaving 15 bases unmatched. This CDR3 is 15 amino acids long. Germline V lookup: CDR1 MDHEN, CDR2 SYDVKM. CDR3 region: CASNAPRAGGAEQYF. As DNA, the CDR3 is TGTGCCAGCAACGCCCCCCGGGCAGGGGGAGCCGAGCAGTACTTC.

The chain carries TRBV18 and TRBJ1-5; D call uncertain. Looked up from germline, CDR1 is KGHSH and CDR2 is LQKENI. This CDR3 has 13 amino acids. V lost 7 bases, J lost 4 bases, and 11 bases lay in between. The CDR3 loop is CASLIQLNQPQHF. In nucleotides, the CDR3 is TGTGCCAGCTTAATACAGCTGAATCAGCCCCAGCATTTT.

This chain joins TRBV27 and TRBJ1-5; TRBD1 agrees at 10 bases. The trim removed 5 bases at V and 2 bases at J, leaving 6 bases unmatched. Germline loops: CDR1 MNHEY, CDR2 SMNVEV (reference sequence). CDR3 length equals 16 residues. CDR3 in DNA: TGTGCCAGCAGTGCGGACAGGGGGATTGGCAATCAGCCCCAGCATTTT. Its protein product is CASSADRGIGNQPQHF.